This T cell receptor beta chain came from a study of T cell responses to AZD1222 COVID-19 vaccine. Generated by immunoSEQ multiplex PCR, the TCRdb table keeps only in-frame clones and is missing some. The repertoire holds 70,000 to 95,000 clones, 85% to 90% seen once, with around 5.1% in the top ten. The CDR3 is 15 residues long. Germline-derived CDR1 and CDR2 are SEHNR and FQNEAQ (reference sequence). V trimming: 5 bases; J trimming: 0 bases; junction bases outside the gene matches: 3. This clone was found once. What it binds is unknown. Findings of the study overall: The study found vaccine-associated CD4 TCRs spanning spike, dominant at 160-218 and 743-854.

The material was peripheral blood, obtained on day 0 of MenACWY control vaccination. The chain couples TRBV7-9 to TRBJ2-3; 9 bases fit TRBD1. This clonotype originated in an adult in good health. CDR3 in amino acids: CASSKGQGSTDTQYF. As DNA, the CDR3 is TGTGCCAGCAGCAAGGGACAGGGAAGCACAGATACGCAGTATTTT.